These 21 T cell receptor beta chains share one sample of origin, sequenced in a study of T cells after posttransplantation cyclophosphamide. Profiled with immunoSEQ multiplex PCR; TCRdb holds only in-frame clones, not every one. Of about 6,800 clones in the sample, under 95% are singletons; the top ten hold 13%. Cyclophosphamide on days +3 and +4 followed busulfan-fludarabine conditioning and a marrow graft. The sample consisted of PBMCs, taken roughly 190 weeks after allogeneic stem cell transplant with posttransplant cyclophosphamide. These receptors all come from a female patient aged 50 to 65 who received an allogeneic stem cell transplant from a related donor, was CMV-positive, and had no GVHD. Some T cells may be graft donor cells.

This chain joins TRBV18 and TRBJ1-1; perhaps TRBD1 as D (6 bases). V was clipped by 3 bases and J by 1 base, with 18 bases between them. The CDR3 runs to 17 residues. CDR1 and CDR2 from the germline V gene are KGHSH and LQKENI. In DNA, the CDR3 is TGTGCCAGCTCACCGCAGCCTGAACAGGGATGGAACACTGAAGCTTTCTTT. Protein product: CASSPQPEQGWNTEAFF. Full variable domain (remainder filled in from reference TRBV18 and TRBJ1-1): NAGVMQNPRHLVRRRGQEARLRCSPMKGHSHVYWYRQLPEEGLKFMVYLQKENIIDESGMPKERFSAEFPKEGPSILRIQQVVRGDSAAYFCASSPQPEQGWNTEAFFGQGTRLTVV.

V is TRBV4-2 and J is TRBJ1-1; 8 nucleotides align to TRBD1. Per the germline V gene, CDR1 is LGHNA and CDR2 is YNFKEQ. With V trimmed by 0 bases and J by 0 bases, 6 bases remained unmatched. The length of the CDR3 is 17 residues. This CDR3 reads CASSQEELGQVNTEAFF. The CDR3 bases are TGTGCCAGCAGCCAAGAGGAATTGGGACAGGTGAACACTGAAGCTTTCTTT.

The chain uses TRBV29-1 and TRBJ1-1; D gene unclear. The germline V gene encodes CDR1 SQVTM and CDR2 ANQGSEA. CDR3 length equals 13 residues. Trimming took 6 bases from V and 3 from J, leaving 14 bases between them. Here the CDR3 reads CSVGSSADTEAFF. DNA for the CDR3: TGCAGCGTGGGGAGCTCAGCGGACACTGAAGCTTTCTTT.

This clone appeared a single time. The rearrangement joins TRBV11-3 to TRBJ2-1; no definite D call. Per germline, CDR1 SGHNT and CDR2 YENEEA. This CDR3 is built from 14 residues. V lost 1 base to trimming and J lost 9 bases, with 13 bases between them. CDR3: CASSLGSLASEQFF. The CDR3, as DNA: TGTGCCAGCAGCTTAGGGAGCCTCGCATCTGAGCAGTTCTTC.

The chain combines TRBV19 with TRBJ1-4; D not certain. The CDR3 has 13 residues. Germline V gene lookup returns CDR1 LNHDA and CDR2 SQIVND (reference sequence). Trimming removed 4 bases at V and 8 bases at J, with 11 bases between. In DNA form, the CDR3 reads TGTGCCAGTAGTACGTTGAGCGAGGAAAAACTGTTTTTT. Encoded protein: CASSTLSEEKLFF.

This clone was detected once. Other DNA sequences of this sample code for an identical CDR3. The rearrangement links TRBV28 to TRBJ2-7; D uncertain. Germline lookup yields CDR1 MDHEN and CDR2 SYDVKM. This CDR3 has 11 residues. Deletions cut 7 bases from V and 3 bases from J, with 7 bases between. CDR3 in amino acids: CASTSYYEQYF. In nucleotides, the CDR3 is TGTGCCAGCACTAGTTACTACGAGCAGTACTTC.

This chain links TRBV5-1 with TRBJ2-3; 7 nucleotides match TRBD2. V was clipped by 7 bases and J by 5 bases; unmatched bases: 10. Germline-derived CDR1 and CDR2 are SGHRS and YFSETQ. This CDR3 region has 14 residues. The CDR3 here is CASSSSGSGDTQYF. In DNA, the CDR3 is TGCGCCAGCTCCTCTAGCGGTTCAGGAGATACGCAGTATTTT.

This chain connects TRBV11-2 to TRBJ1-4; 9 bases align to TRBD1. This CDR3 has 14 amino acids. Germline lookup yields CDR1 SGHAT and CDR2 FQNNGV. The V and J ends lost 4 bases and 7 bases, in that order; junction bases with no gene match: 4. The CDR3: CASSSGTGLEKLFF. The CDR3 region has the DNA TGTGCCAGCAGCTCGGGGACAGGGCTTGAAAAACTGTTTTTT.

The rearrangement links TRBV12-5 to TRBJ2-5, with 8 nucleotides matching TRBD2. Germline V lookup: CDR1 LGHNT, CDR2 FRNRAP. CDR3 length equals 13 residues. Trimming removed 7 bases from V and 4 bases from J; junction bases left unmatched: 5. CDR3: CASARGGGETQYF. As DNA, the CDR3 is TGTGCTAGTGCCCGGGGGGGCGGAGAGACCCAGTACTTC.

The chain has TRBV27 and TRBJ1-1; D is possibly TRBD1 (5 bases). The ends were cut back, 3 bases at V and 0 bases at J, with 8 bases in the middle. The CDR3 runs 14 residues. CDR1 is MNHEY, CDR2 SMNVEV, per germline (reference sequence). The CDR3 nucleotides are TGTGCCAGCAGTTTGGGGGGATTGAACACTGAAGCTTTCTTT. It yields the protein CASSLGGLNTEAFF.

The rearrangement uses TRBV2 and TRBJ1-2, with a weak D call TRBD1 (5 bases). Germline-derived CDR1 and CDR2 are SNHLY and FYNNEI. The V end was cut by 6 bases, the J end by 7 bases, with 12 bases between. This CDR3 spans 12 amino acids. The CDR3 here is CASSFREGGYTF. In DNA form, the CDR3 reads TGTGCCAGCAGCTTCAGGGAGGGTGGCTACACCTTC.

The chain employs TRBV1 and TRBJ2-5; whether TRBD1, the table's D call, matches the DNA was not checked. TRBV1 is given as a pseudogene. This CDR3 spans 17 amino acids. CDR3 sequence reads: CTSSQFAGTGDRETQYF. The CDR3 bases are TGCACCAGCAGCCAATTCGCCGGGACAGGGGATCGAGAGACCCAGTACTTC.

The genes are TRBV9 and TRBJ2-1; 7 bases match TRBD2. Germline assignment: CDR1 SGDLS and CDR2 YYNGEE. The CDR3 contains 14 residues. J gave up 9 bases and V 0 bases, and 6 bases lay outside the gene matches. The CDR3 protein is CASSVGGRNSEQFF. The CDR3 DNA sequence: TGTGCCAGCAGCGTAGGCGGGAGAAATAGTGAGCAGTTCTTC. The full variable domain, with the rest looked up from reference TRBV9 and TRBJ2-1, is DSGVTQTPKHLITATGQRVTLRCSPRSGDLSVYWYQQSLDQGLQFLIQYYNGEERAKGNILERFSAQQFPDLHSELNLSSLELGDSALYFCASSVGGRNSEQFFGPGTRLTVL.

The CDR3 coding sequence is TGTGCCAGCAGCCGAGACAGGGATGAAGGGTATGGCTACACCTTC. Translated: CASSRDRDEGYGYTF. The chain carries TRBV4-2 and TRBJ1-2; 7 bases match TRBD1. The CDR3 totals 15 residues. The J segment lost 5 bases and the V segment lost 4 bases, leaving 10 bases of the junction unmatched. CDR1 and CDR2 (germline): LGHNA, YNFKEQ.

This clone has just one count. The V call is TRBV27, the J call TRBJ1-2, with a weak D call TRBD1 (6 bases). CDR3 length equals 15 residues. The germline V gene has CDR1 MNHEY and CDR2 SMNVEV (reference sequence). With 0 bases removed from V and 3 bases from J, the gap between germline ends came to 11 bases. The CDR3 coding sequence is TGTGCCAGCAGTTTATCGTGGGGGACACACTATGGCTACACCTTC. As protein: CASSLSWGTHYGYTF.

V and J are TRBV7-2 and TRBJ2-7; TRBD1 matches 7 bases. V was clipped by 4 bases and J by 1 base; unmatched bases: 4. Looked up from germline, CDR1 is SGHTA and CDR2 is FQGNSA. The length of the CDR3 is 14 residues. The chain's CDR3 is CASSSDRVSYEQYF. CDR3 coding DNA: TGTGCCAGCAGCTCCGACAGGGTTTCCTACGAGCAGTACTTC. The whole variable domain, filled in from reference TRBV7-2 and TRBJ2-7, reads GAGVSQSPSNKVTEKGKDVELRCDPISGHTALYWYRQSLGQGLEFLIYFQGNSAPDKSGLPSDRFSAERTGGSVSTLTIQRTQQEDSAVYLCASSSDRVSYEQYFGPGTRLTVT.

This rearrangement joins TRBV28 to TRBJ1-3; tentatively, D is TRBD1 (5 bases). The V gene lost 5 bases and the J gene lost 2 bases, with 13 bases spanning the gap. CDR1 is MDHEN, CDR2 SYDVKM, per germline. This CDR3 is 15 amino acids long. CDR3 amino acids: CASSILRRAGNTIYF. The DNA for the CDR3 is TGTGCCAGCAGTATCCTCCGCAGGGCTGGAAACACCATATATTTT. Filled out from reference TRBV28 and TRBJ1-3, the complete variable domain reads DVKVTQSSRYLVKRTGEKVFLECVQDMDHENMFWYRQDPGLGLRLIYFSYDVKMKEKGDIPEGYSVSREKKERFSLILESASTNQTSMYLCASSILRRAGNTIYFGEGSWLTVV.

This clone has a handful of counts. The J gene is TRBJ2-7, the V gene TRBV18; 11 nucleotides line up with TRBD1. CDR1 and CDR2 from the germline V gene are KGHSH and LQKENI. V shed 3 bases and J 2 bases; nucleotides not matched to a gene: 15. The CDR3 loop spans 19 amino acids. The CDR3 DNA reads as TGTGCCAGCTCACCCTCCGGACAGGGGGCTAGCGGGACGACCTACGAGCAGTACTTC. Translating gives CASSPSGQGASGTTYEQYF.

Written as DNA, the CDR3 is TGTGCCAGCAGTTTATATCGGACTTTCCTCTACTACGAGCAGTACTTC. Translation: CASSLYRTFLYYEQYF. V is TRBV27 and J is TRBJ2-7; tentatively, D is TRBD2 (5 bases). Trimming stripped 1 base from V and 3 bases from J, with 16 bases between. Germline V gives CDR1 MNHEY, CDR2 SMNVEV (reference sequence). The CDR3 loop spans 16 amino acids.

This chain joins TRBV5-6 and TRBJ2-1; the match to TRBD2 covers 11 bases. Trimming cost V 5 bases and J 5 bases; bases outside gene matches: 9. The CDR3 loop spans 16 amino acids. Germline loops: CDR1 SGHDT, CDR2 YYEEEE. CDR3 sequence (DNA): TGTGCCAGCAGTGGGGGGCTAGCGGGAGGACACAATGAGCAGTTCTTC. The encoded protein is CASSGGLAGGHNEQFF.

The chain combines TRBV2 with TRBJ1-1; unclear D gene. The V end lost 5 bases, the J end lost 10 bases, and 14 bases lay between the germline ends. CDR3 length: 12 amino acids. Germline V gene lookup returns CDR1 SNHLY and CDR2 FYNNEI. CDR3 nucleotide sequence: TGTGCCAGCAGTCCGGGAAGGCAAAGAGCTTTCTTT. It yields the protein CASSPGRQRAFF. The variable domain in full, completed from reference TRBV2 and TRBJ1-1, reads EPEVTQTPSHQVTQMGQEVILRCVPISNHLYFYWYRQILGQKVEFLVSFYNNEISEKSEIFDDQFSVERPDGSNFTLKIRSTKLEDSAMYFCASSPGRQRAFFGQGTRLTVV.